This T cell receptor (beta chain) was retrieved from a study of T cell responses to AZD1222 COVID-19 vaccine. Profiling relied on immunoSEQ multiplex PCR, and the TCRdb table lists in-frame clones only, not all of them. Of some 180,000 clones in the sample, almost 95% were seen once. Germline CDR1 is SGHVS and CDR2 is FQNEAQ. Trimming took 4 bases from V and 8 from J, leaving 14 bases between them. CDR3 length equals 14 residues. The starting material was peripheral blood, obtained on day 0 of AZD1222 vaccination. The TCR originated in an adult in good health. The chain has TRBV7-8 and TRBJ1-4, with D perhaps TRBD1 (5 bases). The CDR3 coding sequence is TGTGCCAGCAGCTCGCAGGGAGGGGTCGAAAAACTGTTTTTT. It translates to CASSSQGGVEKLFF.